This T cell receptor beta chain emerged from a study of beta chain features in type 1 diabetes listed by TCRdb under 2018. For the wider study: No differences in mean age, gender distribution, total cell number or subset yield were found between patients and healthy donors. In the study, recently diagnosed type 1 diabetes patients and matched healthy donors were compared on the TCRB repertoires of their sorted circulating CD4+ T cell subsets. Regulatory and stem cell-like memory subsets were obtained from only 8 patients and roughly 8 healthy donors, while naive and central memory subsets were obtained from all 30 or so donors. A total of 107,917,701 sorted cells were examined across all samples, and the number of cells per subset was strongly correlated with RNA yield.

This clone was detected only a few times. This receptor's antigen is unknown. No base-level quality is on record; no much larger clone is a single base apart. All of the isolated RNA was reverse transcribed with the High Capacity cDNA Reverse Transcription Kit, so expressed TCRB transcripts were sequenced. Deep immunoSEQ sequencing was performed on naive, central memory and regulatory T cell samples, with an average of roughly 3.6 million total reads per sample. Sorted cells were lysed in RLT buffer and RNA was extracted with DNase-treated RNeasy Micro or Mini kits, depending on cell number. To prevent cross-contamination, each cell subset was processed individually, whereas patient and healthy donor samples were processed jointly. The immunoSEQ multiplex PCR was used to amplify TCRB sequences from cDNA, yielding 87-bp fragments that span the CDR3 region. The amplicons were sequenced using the Illumina HiSeq platform. The paper's processing steps were these. PCR bias was computationally corrected using synthetic template baselines, reads within Hamming distance 2 were collapsed, and singletons that could not be merged were discarded. Reads were aligned to IMGT to assign V, D and J genes, CDR3 length, and insertions or deletions at six rearrangement sites. Within each subset, clonotype counts were normalized to sorted cell number, after which true diversity and Gini coefficients were computed with the tcR R package. The overlap coefficient, calculated on TCRB nucleotide sequences, was used to quantify repertoire sharing. Out-of-frame TCRB sequences from naive cells were analyzed as a proxy for the pre-selection repertoire. This immuneACCESS table, as held by TCRdb, lists in-frame sequences with V and J called but not all clones. Of the missing ones, under half trace to an unresolved V gene in checked studies; the others have no known cause. That table is the source of V, J and clone size, and D and trimming were worked out from the DNA. This sample is represented by under 350,000 clones; roughly an eighth of them were singletons. 0.015% to 0.02% of the sample comes from the top ten.

Each donor gave one peripheral blood draw, averaging roughly 100 mL, which was collected into heparinised tubes. A BD FACSAria II was used to sort naive, central memory, regulatory and stem cell-like memory CD4+ T cells with a panel that included CD45RO, CCR7, CD25, CD127, CD95 and CD27. Purity was above 98% for every sorted population. PBMCs were isolated immediately by Lymphoprep density gradient centrifugation and stained directly without culture. So that batch effects would be minimized, each experiment stained and sorted samples in pairs, pairing one healthy donor with one patient. What the study reported, not specific to this receptor: HLA sub-analyses involved small numbers of individuals, so any influence of HLA type on TCRB rearrangement remained unresolved. Naive, central memory and regulatory TCRB repertoires appeared to be more alike among patients than among healthy donors. PCR may preferentially amplify shorter templates, but because patient and control samples were amplified and corrected together, any resulting skew would affect both groups equally. Fewer insertions and more nucleotide deletions at VDJ recombination sites were observed in patients with type 1 diabetes, implying thymic rearrangement abnormalities. Sequencing cDNA rather than genomic DNA could over-represent highly expressing activated cells, although activation and CD3 levels did not differ between groups. Type 1 diabetes patients showed a moderate but significant shortening of TCRB CDR3 length in all four CD4+ subsets.

The germline V gene (reference sequence) specifies LNHNV as CDR1 and YYDKDF as CDR2. The CDR3, from cysteine to phenylalanine, totals 13 residues. This entry keeps only the CDR3 DNA: 39 bases, framed from base 1. The junction shows trimming of 0 bases on V and 10 bases on J, plus 10 bases between the germline ends. Recombination linked TRBV15 to TRBJ2-1; the D segment could be TRBD2, given 5 matching bases. The source is a man aged 25-40 years with type 1 diabetes. Sample: naive CD4+ T cells from blood. The cell subset or site tag for this specimen amounts to: true naive CD4+ T cells. The DNA sequence is TGTGCCACCAGCAGAGACCCTAGCACGGAGCAGTTCTTC. It specifies CATSRDPSTEQFF. Joined to the reference TRBV15 and TRBJ2-1 proteins, this CDR3 gives the full variable domain: DAMVIQNPRYQVTQFGKPVTLSCSQTLNHNVMYWYQQKSSQAPKLLFHYYDKDFNNEADTPDNFQSRRPNTSFCFLDIRSPGLGDTAMYLCATSRDPSTEQFFGPGTRLTVL.